These T cell receptor beta chains were read from a single sample in a study of cytotoxic CD8 clonotypes in ibrutinib-treated CLL. TCRdb's copy holds only in-frame clones and misses some; the assay was immunoSEQ multiplex PCR. The sample consists of approximately 170,000 clones, more than 70% of them appearing once. The specimen was PBMCs, collected at disease progression, from a patient treated with ibrutinib. The receptors originated from a human donor with chronic lymphocytic leukemia. The CDR3 runs from the conserved cysteine through the conserved F or W. The D gene is left open where the match is weak. Expanded clones get a size class; other rows say once, few or many, or leave the size out.

d_call: -
j_call: TRBJ2-3
v_call: TRBV6-5
clone_size: -
cdr3_aa: CASSYEGVLGTQYF
cdr3_nt: TGTGCCAGCAGTTACGAGGGGGTCTTGGGTACGCAGTATTTT

d_call: -
j_call: TRBJ1-2
v_call: TRBV30
clone_size: few
cdr3_aa: CAWSAQNTVGTF
cdr3_nt: TGTGCCTGGAGTGCCCAAAATACAGTGGGGACCTTC

d_call: TRBD1
j_call: TRBJ1-2
v_call: TRBV5-1
clone_size: -
cdr3_aa: CASRLPGQGARGYTF
cdr3_nt: TGCGCCAGCAGACTGCCGGGACAGGGGGCTAGAGGCTACACCTTC

d_call: -
j_call: TRBJ2-7
v_call: TRBV21-1
clone_size: -
cdr3_aa: CASRGDTYEQYF
cdr3_nt: TGTGCCAGCAGGGGGGACACTTACGAGCAGTACTTC

d_call: -
j_call: TRBJ2-2
v_call: TRBV18
clone_size: -
cdr3_aa: CASSPRTETTGELFF
cdr3_nt: TGTGCCAGCTCACCCCGGACGGAGACCACCGGGGAGCTGTTTTTT

d_call: TRBD2
j_call: TRBJ2-5
v_call: TRBV7-2
clone_size: once
cdr3_aa: CASSLALAGGGETQYF
cdr3_nt: TGTGCCAGCAGCTTAGCGCTAGCGGGAGGTGGAGAGACCCAGTACTTC

d_call: -
j_call: TRBJ2-7
v_call: TRBV30
clone_size: once
cdr3_aa: CAWTRDGSYEQYF
cdr3_nt: TGTGCCTGGACCCGGGACGGCTCCTACGAGCAGTACTTC

d_call: TRBD1
j_call: TRBJ2-1
v_call: TRBV28
clone_size: -
cdr3_aa: CASSLRDRFSNEQFF
cdr3_nt: TGTGCCAGCAGTTTACGGGACAGATTTTCCAATGAGCAGTTCTTC

d_call: TRBD1
j_call: TRBJ1-1
v_call: TRBV5-1
clone_size: -
cdr3_aa: CASRRQGVVNTEAFF
cdr3_nt: TGCGCCAGCAGAAGACAGGGGGTGGTGAACACTGAAGCTTTCTTT

d_call: -
j_call: TRBJ2-3
v_call: TRBV6-5
clone_size: -
cdr3_aa: CASSSGDSRGRTQYF
cdr3_nt: TGTGCCAGCAGTTCAGGGGACTCCCGGGGCCGTACGCAGTATTTT

d_call: -
j_call: TRBJ1-1
v_call: TRBV9
clone_size: -
cdr3_aa: CASSVVGSNTEAFF
cdr3_nt: TGTGCCAGCAGCGTAGTGGGGAGTAACACTGAAGCTTTCTTT